This TCR beta chain was recorded in a study of blood T cells in healthy people across ages. Primed by a sample-barcoded 5' primer and a J-beta primer mix, a second PCR proceeded for 7 to 11 cycles. TCRdb redid the calling of the 5' RACE reads with MiXCR, one entry per CDR3 protein. The sample lists under 1,100,000 distinct CDR3 sequences; around 27% were seen once. All donors came from Russia, were Caucasian and healthy, and spanned ages about 6 to 100. Roughly 10 milliliters of peripheral blood were drawn from each donor. The junction had 13 bases not matched to a gene; V was cut back by 5 bases and J by 5 bases. This CDR3 spans 16 amino acids. Germline CDR1 and CDR2: SGHVS and FQNEAQ. These data also featured in a second study, about T cells of mothers and their children. That study reports: Material was donated by three healthy Caucasian mothers and their six children. Versus unrelated pairs, overlap was slightly higher in related mother-child pairs, without reaching significance.

The sequencing input was blood. The source of this sequence is a girl aged 2-10 years in good health. The chain couples TRBV7-8 to TRBJ2-7; 9 positions match TRBD2. The CDR3 reads CASSRTGTSFSNEQYF. In nucleotides, the CDR3 is TGTGCCAGCAGCCGTACCGGGACTAGCTTTTCAAACGAGCAGTACTTC.